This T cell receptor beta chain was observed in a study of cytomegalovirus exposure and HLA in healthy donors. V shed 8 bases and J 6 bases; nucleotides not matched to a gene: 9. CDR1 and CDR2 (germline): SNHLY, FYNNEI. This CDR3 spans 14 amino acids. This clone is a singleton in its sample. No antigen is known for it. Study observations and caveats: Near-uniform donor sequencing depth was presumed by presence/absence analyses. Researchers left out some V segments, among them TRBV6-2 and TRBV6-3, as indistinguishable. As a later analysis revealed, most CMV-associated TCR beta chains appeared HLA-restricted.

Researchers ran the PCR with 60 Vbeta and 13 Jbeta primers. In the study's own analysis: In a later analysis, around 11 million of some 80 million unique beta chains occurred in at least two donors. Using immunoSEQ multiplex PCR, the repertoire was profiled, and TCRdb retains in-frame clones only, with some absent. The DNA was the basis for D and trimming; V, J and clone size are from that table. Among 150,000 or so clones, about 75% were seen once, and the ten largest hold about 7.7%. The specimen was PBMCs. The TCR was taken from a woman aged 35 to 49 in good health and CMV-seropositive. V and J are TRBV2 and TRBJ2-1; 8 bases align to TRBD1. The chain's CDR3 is CASAGGAWGNEQFF. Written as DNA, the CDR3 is TGTGCCAGCGCAGGGGGCGCGTGGGGCAATGAGCAGTTCTTC. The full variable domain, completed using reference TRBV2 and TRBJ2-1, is EPEVTQTPSHQVTQMGQEVILRCVPISNHLYFYWYRQILGQKVEFLVSFYNNEISEKSEIFDDQFSVERPDGSNFTLKIRSTKLEDSAMYFCASAGGAWGNEQFFGPGTRLTVL.